Listed here are 4 T cell receptor beta chains from one sample, sequenced in a study of beta chain features in type 1 diabetes. Expressed TCRB transcripts were sequenced, since all the RNA that had been isolated was reverse transcribed. This table comes from immunoSEQ multiplex PCR, and its TCRdb copy is limited to in-frame clones, with some not included. The data show 400,000 to 450,000 clones, 11% to 15% seen once. Source material: naive CD4+ T cells from blood. The receptor set was obtained from a man aged 25 to 40 in good health.

The chain uses TRBV6-6 and TRBJ1-2; D perhaps matches TRBD1 (6 bases). The CDR3 loop spans 13 amino acids. V gave up 6 bases and J gave up 8 bases, with 16 bases separating them. CDR1 MNHNY and CDR2 SVGAGI come from the germline V gene (reference sequence). CDR3 in DNA: TGTGCCAGCAGGGCGGACAGTCCTTGGGGCTACACCTTC. Its protein product is CASRADSPWGYTF.

The rearrangement joins TRBV7-9 to TRBJ1-1; no reliable D call. Looked up from germline, CDR1 is SEHNR and CDR2 is FQNEAQ (reference sequence). The CDR3 has 16 amino acids. V gave up 3 bases and J gave up 5 bases, with 19 bases separating them. CDR3: CASSLGFGDPRTEAFF. In nucleotides, the CDR3 is TGTGCCAGCAGCTTGGGTTTTGGGGATCCGAGGACTGAAGCTTTCTTT.

This clone was observed a few times. The chain recombines TRBV9 with TRBJ1-6; tentative D call: TRBD1 (5 bases). CDR3 length: 14 residues. V lost 6 bases and J lost 10, with 17 bases in between. In germline, CDR1 is SGDLS, CDR2 YYNGEE. In DNA, the CDR3 is TGTGCCAGCACCCAGAGGGGAGTCGGATCACCCCTCCACTTT. Its protein product is CASTQRGVGSPLHF. Filled out from reference TRBV9 and TRBJ1-6, the complete variable domain reads DSGVTQTPKHLITATGQRVTLRCSPRSGDLSVYWYQQSLDQGLQFLIQYYNGEERAKGNILERFSAQQFPDLHSELNLSSLELGDSALYFCASTQRGVGSPLHFGNGTRLTVT.

The chain employs TRBV5-1 and TRBJ2-5; D gene uncertain. Germline values: CDR1 SGHRS, CDR2 YFSETQ. The V end lost 2 bases, the J end lost 4 bases, and 15 bases lay between the germline ends. The CDR3 is 15 amino acids. The chain's CDR3 is CASSFQGDIGETQYF. CDR3 bases: TGCGCCAGCAGCTTCCAAGGTGACATTGGAGAGACCCAGTACTTC.